Below are 2 T cell receptor beta chains sequenced from a single sample in a study of neurological immune-mediated disorders. A single record per CDR3 protein comes from TCRdb applying MiXCR to the 5' RACE reads. The table includes over 45,000 distinct CDR3 sequences, approximately 2.8% detected once. The sample comprised PBMCs. The receptor set was obtained from a woman aged 45-65 years with multiple sclerosis.

This clonotype was counted at least ten times. The genes are TRBV5-1 and TRBJ2-5; TRBD2 aligns across 8 bases. V lost 4 bases and J lost 1; bases outside the gene matches: 3. The CDR3 loop spans 14 amino acids. Per the germline V gene, CDR1 is SGHRS and CDR2 is YFSETQ. Written as DNA, the CDR3 is TGCGCCAGCAGCCCCAGCGGGGGCCAAGAGACCCAGTACTTC. It is translated as CASSPSGGQETQYF.

This clonotype was seen at least ten times. This CDR3 is CASSLTQGQETQYF. The DNA of the CDR3 is TGCGCCAGCAGCTTAACACAGGGACAAGAGACCCAGTACTTC. V gene TRBV5-1 combines with J gene TRBJ2-5; D is possibly TRBD1 (6 bases). The V and J ends lost 2 bases and 2 bases respectively, with 10 bases between them. Germline V gene data show CDR1 as SGHRS and CDR2 as YFSETQ. CDR3 size: 14 residues.